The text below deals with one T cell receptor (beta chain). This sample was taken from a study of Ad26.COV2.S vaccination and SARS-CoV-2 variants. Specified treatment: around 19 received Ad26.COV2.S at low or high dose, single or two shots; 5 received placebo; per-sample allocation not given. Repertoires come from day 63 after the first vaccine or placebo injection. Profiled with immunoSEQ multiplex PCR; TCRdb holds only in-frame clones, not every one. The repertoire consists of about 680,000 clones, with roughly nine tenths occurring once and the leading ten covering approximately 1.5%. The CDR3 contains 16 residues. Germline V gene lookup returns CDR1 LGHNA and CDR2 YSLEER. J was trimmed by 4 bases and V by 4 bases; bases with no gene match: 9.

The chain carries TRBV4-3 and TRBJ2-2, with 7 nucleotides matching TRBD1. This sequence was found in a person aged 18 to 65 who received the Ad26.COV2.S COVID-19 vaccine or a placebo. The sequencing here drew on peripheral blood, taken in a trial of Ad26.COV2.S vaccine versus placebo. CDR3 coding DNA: TGCGCCAGCAGCCGAGAGCCGGGACAGACCACCGGGGAGCTGTTTTTT. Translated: CASSREPGQTTGELFF.